The 31 T cell receptor beta chains given below trace back to one sample, sequenced in a study of blood T cell repertoires in COVID-19. TCRdb's copy holds only in-frame clones and misses some; the assay was immunoSEQ multiplex PCR. The repertoire holds 9,500 to 11,000 clones, roughly 85% seen once, with 20% to 30% in the top ten. Sample: peripheral blood. All receptors come from a man aged 25-45 years with active or convalescent COVID-19.

The rearrangement joins TRBV14 to TRBJ2-7; 9 nucleotides line up with TRBD1. V was clipped by 4 bases and J by 4 bases; unmatched bases: 11. CDR3 length: 16 amino acids. CDR1 SGHDN and CDR2 FVKESK come from the germline V gene. This chain's CDR3 is CASSRLGGQGLYEQYF. CDR3 bases: TGTGCCAGCAGCCGCCTAGGGGGACAGGGTTTATACGAGCAGTACTTC.

This sequence joins TRBV18 and TRBJ2-5; unclear D gene. Germline CDR1 reads KGHSH; CDR2 reads LQKENI. This CDR3 is 15 amino acids long. V dropped 6 bases and J dropped 5 bases, with 19 bases sitting between them. The CDR3 region has the DNA TGTGCCAGCTCTACCACCGGTGCTCGAGTGGAGACCCAGTACTTC. As protein: CASSTTGARVETQYF.

This clone was recorded once. The chain couples TRBV29-1 to TRBJ1-2; TRBD1 agrees at 9 bases. The CDR3 spans 14 residues. Per the germline V gene, CDR1 is SQVTM and CDR2 is ANQGSEA. The V gene end was trimmed by 6 bases and the J gene end by 4 bases; junction bases not matched to a gene: 9. CDR3 amino acids: CSVRGTGRVYGYTF. The CDR3 coding sequence is TGCAGCGTCCGAGGGACAGGGAGGGTCTATGGCTACACCTTC.

The V and J genes are TRBV9 and TRBJ2-5; 8 bases agree with TRBD1. Looked up from germline, CDR1 is SGDLS and CDR2 is YYNGEE. Trimming removed 3 bases from V and 5 bases from J; junction bases left unmatched: 3. The CDR3 is 13 amino acids. DNA for the CDR3: TGTGCCAGCAGCGGACAGGGGTTGGAGACCCAGTACTTC. This codes for CASSGQGLETQYF.

The V and J genes are TRBV5-1 and TRBJ1-2; no definite D call. CDR1 is SGHRS, CDR2 YFSETQ, per germline. The CDR3 covers 12 residues. Trimming cost V 2 bases and J 5 bases, with 7 bases left between them. The CDR3 coding sequence is TGCGCCAGCAGCTTCGGAGAGTATGGCTACACCTTC. It is translated as CASSFGEYGYTF.

The chain uses TRBV3-1 (or the pseudogene TRBV3-2) and TRBJ2-5; D may be TRBD1 (5 bases). There are 17 residues in the CDR3. V was cut by 5 bases and J by 4 bases, with 23 bases left in between. CDR1 and CDR2 from the germline V gene are LGHDT and YNNKEL (reference sequence). CDR3 DNA sequence: TGTGCCAGCAGCGACGCCGGGCGCGCTGGACAAGGAGAGACCCAGTACTTC. Its protein is CASSDAGRAGQGETQYF.

The rearrangement links TRBV6-4 to TRBJ2-1; D possibly corresponds to TRBD2 (5 bases). The V end lost 5 bases, the J end lost 0 bases, and 14 bases lay between the germline ends. The CDR3 has 16 residues. Germline CDR1 MRHNA, CDR2 SNTAGT. CDR3 protein: CASSSRGRSSYNEQFF. The CDR3 nucleotides are TGTGCCAGCAGTTCTCGGGGTCGGAGCTCCTACAATGAGCAGTTCTTC.

This sequence joins TRBV9 and TRBJ2-3, with 10 bases aligning to TRBD1. Germline V lookup: CDR1 SGDLS, CDR2 YYNGEE. The CDR3 sequence is 17 residues long. J gave up 4 bases and V 3 bases, and 11 bases lay outside the gene matches. The CDR3 region is CASSGAPGTGVPDTQYF. Written as DNA, the CDR3 is TGTGCCAGCAGCGGCGCCCCCGGGACAGGGGTACCAGATACGCAGTATTTT.

The chain has TRBV7-8 and TRBJ2-5; 14 positions match TRBD2. CDR3 length: 16 amino acids. The germline V gene has CDR1 SGHVS and CDR2 FQNEAQ. The ends lost 3 bases at V and 5 bases at J; junction bases unmatched: 5. CDR3 in DNA: TGTGCCAGCAGCTTCCAGACTAGCGGGGGGGCGGAGACCCAGTACTTC. It specifies CASSFQTSGGAETQYF.

This clone was found a few times. The chain has TRBV3-1 (or the pseudogene TRBV3-2) and TRBJ2-2; 10 nucleotides line up with TRBD2. CDR1 and CDR2 from the germline V gene are LGHDT and YNNKEL (reference sequence). This CDR3 comprises 15 residues. V gave up 4 bases and J gave up 4 bases; unmatched junction bases: 3. CDR3: CASSPGLAFTGELFF. CDR3 coding DNA: TGTGCCAGCAGCCCGGGACTAGCGTTCACCGGGGAGCTGTTTTTT.

The CDR3 is CASSQTAGDQPQHF. In nucleotides, the CDR3 is TGCGCCAGCAGCCAGACAGCAGGGGATCAGCCCCAGCATTTT. The J gene is TRBJ1-5, the V gene TRBV10-2; maybe TRBD1 (6 bases). This CDR3 has 14 residues. Germline CDR1 reads WSHSY; CDR2 reads SAAADI. The germline V and J ends were trimmed by 6 bases and 5 bases, with 14 bases remaining between them.

The rearrangement uses TRBV24-1 and TRBJ1-2; a weak D match, TRBD1 (6 bases). Trimming took off 3 bases at V and 3 bases at J, with 16 bases between the two ends. Germline CDR1 is KGHDR and CDR2 is SFDVKD. CDR3 size: 16 residues. The CDR3, as DNA: TGTGCCACCAGTGATGCTACAGGGTGGACACACTATGGCTACACCTTC. Amino acid sequence: CATSDATGWTHYGYTF.

This clone was picked up one time. The rearrangement joins TRBV7-2 to TRBJ1-1; D call uncertain. Germline V gene lookup returns CDR1 SGHTA and CDR2 FQGNSA. The CDR3 has 13 residues. Trimming took off 1 base at V and 4 bases at J, with 7 bases between the two ends. CDR3 sequence reads: CASSLGYGTEAFF. Written as DNA, the CDR3 is TGTGCCAGCAGCTTAGGCTATGGCACTGAAGCTTTCTTT. Variable domain in full (rest from reference TRBV7-2 and TRBJ1-1): GAGVSQSPSNKVTEKGKDVELRCDPISGHTALYWYRQSLGQGLEFLIYFQGNSAPDKSGLPSDRFSAERTGGSVSTLTIQRTQQEDSAVYLCASSLGYGTEAFFGQGTRLTVV.

The V gene is TRBV24-1, the J gene TRBJ1-5; TRBD1 is a possible D gene (5 bases). Germline assignment: CDR1 KGHDR and CDR2 SFDVKD. V lost 3 bases to trimming and J lost 0 bases, with 5 bases between them. This CDR3 comprises 14 residues. Here the CDR3 DNA reads TGTGCCACCAGTGATGGACATAGCAATCAGCCCCAGCATTTT. Residues: CATSDGHSNQPQHF.

The V call is TRBV29-1, the J call TRBJ2-1, with TRBD1 matching over 10 bases. Germline loops: CDR1 SQVTM, CDR2 ANQGSEA. After removal of 1 base from V and 1 base from J, the junction contained 13 bases not matched to a gene. This CDR3 comprises 19 residues. The CDR3 DNA is TGCAGCGTTGAAGGGGCCCCGACAGGGGGCTACTCATCCTACAATGAGCAGTTCTTC. It is translated as CSVEGAPTGGYSSYNEQFF.

The genes are TRBV24-1 and TRBJ2-3; TRBD2 matches 11 bases. V lost 5 bases to trimming and J lost 1 base; unmatched junction nucleotides: 16. The CDR3 totals 20 residues. Per germline, CDR1 KGHDR and CDR2 SFDVKD. CDR3 sequence reads: CATSGSGGLAAFFGTDTQYF. The CDR3 DNA is TGTGCCACCAGTGGCTCCGGGGGACTAGCGGCTTTTTTTGGCACAGATACGCAGTATTTT.

The rearrangement joins TRBV9 to TRBJ2-1; a weak D match, TRBD1 (6 bases). Germline V gene lookup returns CDR1 SGDLS and CDR2 YYNGEE. With 4 bases removed from V and 5 bases from J, the gap between germline ends came to 10 bases. The CDR3 consists of 13 residues. The CDR3 region is CASSPRGHNEQFF. CDR3 in DNA: TGTGCCAGCAGCCCCAGGGGACACAATGAGCAGTTCTTC.

The genes are TRBV30 and TRBJ2-3; perhaps TRBD1 as D (6 bases). Trimming pared 4 bases from V and 4 bases from J, leaving 6 bases between. Looked up from germline, CDR1 is GTSNPN and CDR2 is SVGIG (reference sequence). The CDR3 length is 11 residues. This CDR3 is CAWTGADTQYF. The CDR3, as DNA: TGTGCCTGGACAGGGGCAGATACGCAGTATTTT.

This chain uses TRBV11-2 with TRBJ1-1, with a possible D match to TRBD1 (5 bases). CDR1 and CDR2 (germline): SGHAT, FQNNGV. Trimming left V 3 bases short and J 4 bases short, with 9 bases between. The CDR3 length is 13 residues. CDR3 sequence reads: CASSLRGFTEAFF. In nucleotides, the CDR3 is TGTGCCAGCAGCTTGCGGGGGTTCACTGAAGCTTTCTTT.

The gene calls are TRBV5-6 and TRBJ2-3; D call uncertain. The germline V gene has CDR1 SGHDT and CDR2 YYEEEE. Trimming removed 7 bases at V and 6 bases at J, with 9 bases between. The CDR3 sequence is 11 residues long. The CDR3 sequence: CASALEDTQYF. Written as DNA, the CDR3 is TGTGCCAGCGCCCTCGAGGATACGCAGTATTTT.

V gene TRBV7-8 combines with J gene TRBJ2-1; 9 bases are a match to TRBD2. The CDR3 is 16 residues long. V dropped 1 base and J dropped 3; count of bases not matched to a gene: 4. Germline assignment: CDR1 SGHVS and CDR2 FQNEAQ. CDR3 loop: CASSLDPSGDYNEQFF. CDR3 DNA: TGTGCCAGCAGCTTAGATCCTAGCGGGGACTACAATGAGCAGTTCTTC.

The V gene is TRBV19, the J gene TRBJ2-7; 8 nucleotides agree with TRBD1. The V gene end was trimmed by 5 bases and the J gene end by 3 bases; junction bases not matched to a gene: 9. The CDR3 is 15 residues long. Germline CDR1 is LNHDA and CDR2 is SQIVND (reference sequence). The CDR3 DNA reads TGTGCCAGTAGTCTCAAAATAGGACAGGGCTACGAGCAGTACGTC. It is translated as CASSLKIGQGYEQYV.

This chain joins TRBV5-1 and TRBJ2-1; 10 nucleotides agree with TRBD1. The V gene's germline CDR1 is SGHRS and CDR2 YFSETQ. Trimming removed 5 bases from V and 5 bases from J; junction bases left unmatched: 4. The CDR3 has 14 residues. The CDR3 region has the DNA TGCGCCAGCAGAGCCGGGACAGGGGACAATGAGCAGTTCTTC. It translates to CASRAGTGDNEQFF.

The V call is TRBV5-1, the J call TRBJ2-3, with unresolved D. With 5 bases removed from V and 6 bases from J, the gap between germline ends came to 10 bases. CDR3 length: 12 amino acids. Germline-derived CDR1 and CDR2 are SGHRS and YFSETQ. DNA of the CDR3: TGCGCCAGCAGTGTGGCAGATGATACGCAGTATTTT. It codes for CASSVADDTQYF.

This chain uses TRBV24-1 with TRBJ2-1; D not certain. Trimming removed 2 bases from V and 8 bases from J, with 15 bases in between. Germline V lookup: CDR1 KGHDR, CDR2 SFDVKD. The CDR3 loop spans 15 amino acids. The CDR3 loop reads CATSDYQREAHEQFF. CDR3 sequence (DNA): TGTGCCACCAGTGATTACCAAAGAGAGGCCCATGAGCAGTTCTTC.

The chain recombines TRBV4-1 with TRBJ1-1; D is perhaps TRBD1 (5 bases). The germline V gene has CDR1 MGHRA and CDR2 YSYEKL. This CDR3 is built from 16 residues. Between the trimmed V and J ends, which lost 1 base and 3 bases, there was a span of 15 bases. The CDR3 region is CASSQGRWGRDTEAFF. The DNA of the CDR3 is TGCGCCAGCAGCCAAGGCCGCTGGGGCCGGGACACTGAAGCTTTCTTT.

V gene TRBV19 combines with J gene TRBJ1-4; D not certain. Per germline, CDR1 LNHDA and CDR2 SQIVND (reference sequence). V lost 7 bases, J lost 8 bases, and 20 bases lay in between. This CDR3 region has 15 residues. The CDR3 reads CASTGMGVEEEKLFF. CDR3 in DNA: TGTGCCAGTACCGGGATGGGAGTGGAAGAGGAAAAACTGTTTTTT.

The chain joins TRBV2 to TRBJ2-1, with D unclear. The V end was cut by 1 base, the J end by 12 bases, with 13 bases between. The CDR3 length is 13 residues. Germline loops: CDR1 SNHLY, CDR2 FYNNEI. The CDR3 DNA reads TGTGCCAGCAGTGAAGGTGACTCGCTGGGGCAGTTCTTC. It translates to CASSEGDSLGQFF.

The gene calls are TRBV9 and TRBJ1-1, with TRBD1 matching over 8 bases. Losses at the gene ends were 3 bases for V and 1 base for J; bases not matched to a gene: 5. Germline CDR1 SGDLS, CDR2 YYNGEE. CDR3 size: 15 residues. The CDR3: CASSARQGSNTEAFF. Written as DNA, the CDR3 is TGTGCCAGCAGCGCCAGACAGGGGTCGAACACTGAAGCTTTCTTT.

The CDR3 sequence: CASSTDRDHGYTF. CDR3 DNA sequence: TGTGCCAGCAGCACCGACAGGGACCATGGCTACACCTTC. The chain recombines TRBV9 with TRBJ1-2; TRBD1 aligns across 7 bases. The V gene's germline CDR1 is SGDLS and CDR2 YYNGEE. The CDR3 covers 13 residues. With V trimmed by 4 bases and J by 6 bases, 6 bases remained unmatched.

V usage is TRBV6-5 and J usage is TRBJ1-4, with D tentatively TRBD1 (6 bases). Germline CDR1 and CDR2: MNHEY and SVGAGI. The CDR3 runs to 14 residues. Trimming stripped 6 bases from V and 3 bases from J, with 11 bases between. The chain's CDR3 is CASSVQGSNEKLFF. CDR3 nucleotide sequence: TGTGCCAGCAGCGTACAGGGCTCTAATGAAAAACTGTTTTTT.